These T cell receptor beta chains were read from a single sample in a study of T-cell reconstitution after alpha-beta-depleted transplantation in children. A single record per CDR3 protein comes from TCRdb applying MiXCR to the PCR reads. This table holds fewer than 450,000 distinct CDR3 sequences, 15% to 20% found once. Source: PBMCs, mostly from graft donor cells, taken 360 days after TCRalphabeta/CD19-depleted stem cell transplant. Receptor source: a male patient aged 2-15 years who had a stem cell transplant for acute lymphoblastic leukemia, so the T cells may come from the graft donor. Both conserved end residues are part of each CDR3. A D gene is named only where the DNA matches it firmly. A clone size is listed for some rows: how often the clone was seen (once, few, many), or a class if it is expanded.

TRBV6-4	few	TRBJ2-7	NA	CASSDSKDNLYEQYF	TGTGCCAGCAGTGACTCGAAGGACAACCTCTACGAGCAGTACTTC
TRBV4-3	many	TRBJ2-7	NA	CASSPEPVGGFREQYF	TGCGCCAGCAGCCCAGAGCCGGTAGGAGGGTTTCGCGAGCAGTACTTC
TRBV11-2	NA	TRBJ2-3	TRBD1	CASSFEDRLAQYF	TGTGCCAGCAGCTTCGAGGACAGGCTGGCGCAGTATTTT
TRBV28	NA	TRBJ1-5	TRBD1	CASSLPGGAGDQPQHF	TGTGCCAGCAGTTTGCCAGGGGGAGCTGGGGATCAGCCCCAGCATTTT
TRBV27	NA	TRBJ2-1	NA	CASSPRAGVVGEQFF	TGTGCCAGCAGTCCCCGTGCTGGTGTCGTGGGTGAGCAGTTCTTC
TRBV9	few	TRBJ2-2	TRBD1	CASSPYTLGTGYTGELFF	TGTGCCAGCAGCCCGTATACCCTCGGGACAGGGTACACCGGGGAGCTGTTTTTT
TRBV15	few	TRBJ1-1	TRBD1	CATSRDPTGVPEAFF	TGTGCCACCAGCAGAGACCCGACAGGGGTACCTGAAGCTTTCTTT
TRBV30	NA	TRBJ2-7	NA	CAWSVGGLPSYEQYF	TGTGCCTGGAGTGTAGGTGGCCTGCCGTCCTACGAGCAGTACTTC
TRBV5-1	NA	TRBJ2-2	NA	CASSLVISGELFF	TGCGCCAGCAGCTTGGTTATCTCCGGGGAGCTGTTTTTT
TRBV27	few	TRBJ2-5	NA	CASRPTTGRWEETQYF	TGTGCCAGCAGACCCACCACAGGACGTTGGGAAGAGACCCAGTACTTC
TRBV10-3	NA	TRBJ2-3	TRBD2	CAIKSRQREGQDTQYF	TGTGCCATCAAGAGCCGGCAGCGGGAGGGCCAGGATACGCAGTATTTT
TRBV9	NA	TRBJ2-1	NA	CASSVGTAYNEQFF	TGTGCCAGCAGCGTAGGTACAGCCTACAATGAGCAGTTCTTC
TRBV19	many	TRBJ2-1	NA	CASSYLEHEQFF	TGTGCCAGTAGTTACTTGGAGCATGAGCAGTTCTTC
TRBV12-3/TRBV12-4	NA	TRBJ1-4	NA	CASSFLRLREKLFF	TGTGCCAGCAGTTTCCTACGGCTTCGGGAAAAACTGTTTTTT
TRBV20-1	NA	TRBJ2-3	NA	CSAPRYTDTQYF	TGCAGTGCCCCGAGATACACAGATACGCAGTATTTT
TRBV4-2	NA	TRBJ2-7	NA	CASSQDAEDEQYF	TGTGCCAGCAGCCAAGATGCCGAGGACGAGCAGTACTTC
TRBV30	NA	TRBJ2-1	NA	CAWRGRNRLYGLEQFF	TGTGCCTGGAGAGGCAGGAACAGGTTGTATGGACTTGAGCAGTTCTTC
TRBV7-9	few	TRBJ2-5	TRBD2	CASSSTGLVETQYF	TGTGCCAGCAGCTCTACGGGACTAGTAGAGACCCAGTACTTC
TRBV20-1	few	TRBJ2-3	TRBD2	CSASVREGMIDTQYF	TGCAGTGCTAGTGTTCGGGAGGGGATGATAGATACGCAGTATTTT
TRBV13	few	TRBJ1-1	NA	CASSFHSSLNTEAFF	TGTGCCAGCAGCTTTCACTCATCCTTGAACACTGAAGCTTTCTTT
TRBV12-5	NA	TRBJ2-2	NA	CASLWAGELFF	TGTGCTAGTCTCTGGGCCGGGGAGCTGTTTTTT
TRBV6-2/TRBV6-3	few	TRBJ1-5	NA	CASSPGAGYSNQPQHF	TGTGCCAGCAGCCCGGGGGCAGGATATAGCAATCAGCCCCAGCATTTT
TRBV4-1	many	TRBJ2-3	NA	CASSQDSGVTDTQYF	TGCGCCAGCAGCCAAGACTCGGGAGTGACAGATACGCAGTATTTT
TRBV9	few	TRBJ1-4	NA	CASSVEGGELEKLFF	TGTGCCAGCAGCGTAGAGGGAGGGGAGCTTGAAAAACTGTTTTTT
TRBV7-9	medium-sized	TRBJ2-1	NA	CASSWTGDNEQFF	TGTGCCAGCAGCTGGACTGGAGACAATGAGCAGTTCTTC
TRBV30	NA	TRBJ1-3	NA	CAWNTGGSGNTIYF	TGTGCCTGGAACACCGGAGGCTCTGGAAACACCATATATTTT
TRBV24-1	few	TRBJ2-1	NA	CATSAHGLNGPYNEQFF	TGTGCCACCAGTGCCCATGGACTAAACGGACCCTACAATGAGCAGTTCTTC
TRBV5-1	many	TRBJ2-5	NA	CASSLVSSYQPYQETQYF	TGCGCCAGCAGCTTGGTGTCTAGCTATCAGCCATACCAAGAGACCCAGTACTTC
TRBV6-5	NA	TRBJ2-3	TRBD2	CASSYVGGSGTDTQYF	TGTGCCAGCAGTTACGTCGGCGGGAGTGGTACAGATACGCAGTATTTT
TRBV20-1	many	TRBJ2-3	NA	CSAPTTGRTDTQYF	TGCAGTGCCCCTACGACAGGCCGCACAGATACGCAGTATTTT
TRBV29-1	many	TRBJ2-2	TRBD2	CSGRLAGGTGELFF	TGCAGCGGGAGACTAGCGGGAGGAACCGGGGAGCTGTTTTTT
TRBV12-3/TRBV12-4	NA	TRBJ2-3	NA	CASSSRDTQYF	TGTGCCAGCAGTTCACGGGATACGCAGTATTTT
TRBV13	NA	TRBJ2-7	NA	CASNTGGDYEQYF	TGTGCCAGCAACACCGGAGGGGACTACGAGCAGTACTTC